The subject of this entry is one T cell receptor (beta chain). This receptor's antigen is unknown. Nothing much larger sits one base from this clone, and base qualities are not available. CD4+ T cells from unexposed donors were collected before the COVID-19 pandemic (2011-2018). Following 10 days of culture, the EasySep CD4+ T cell isolation kit was used to isolate CD4+ T cells. As cell number allowed, CD4+ T cells from unexposed donors were tested for reactivity to SARS-CoV-2 S and N and to four common cold coronavirus spike pools. PBMCs were cultured at a few million per well in IMDM supplemented with about 5% human AB serum and about 9.2 IU/ml IL-2. Half of the culture medium was replaced with fresh IL-2-containing medium on days 3 and 7. Each peptide culture condition was generally run in triplicate replicate wells. The leukapheresis product used for the unexposed donors was purchased from a commercial source. Ficoll-Paque PLUS gradient centrifugation was used to isolate PBMCs from either whole blood or leukapheresis product. The PBMCs went either fresh into the expansion assay or into cryopreservation at -140 degrees C. The QIAamp Micro DNA Kit was used to extract genomic DNA from the CD4+ T cells.

These data belong to a study of CD4 T cells in relation to SARS-CoV-2 and coronaviruses (dated by TCRdb to about 2021). About the investigation overall: In the ViraFEST assay, PBMCs were cultured with antigen for less than 11 days, after which TCR beta CDR3s were sequenced to identify clonal expansions specific to the antigen. Patient-derived lymphoblastoid cell lines were used to map the HLA restriction of shared crossreactive spike epitopes. The Adaptive Biotechnologies TCR-sequencing kit was used to sequence samples from a few pre-COVID donors and the naive versus memory experiments, whereas other data were Illumina-based. At the level of individual TCR clonotypes, the study measured memory CD4+ T cell crossreactivity between SARS-CoV-2 spike protein and common cold coronavirus spike proteins. A different, Illumina-based TCR-beta assay was used to sequence expansion assays from other donors in the study. An HIV-1 Nef peptide pool or a no-peptide culture served as the negative reference condition.

Paper-wide results and their limitations: In roughly 70% of donors, memory CD4+ clonotypes turned up that crossrecognized SARS-CoV-2 and at least one common cold coronavirus spike. Since the crossreactivity analysis centred on spike protein, crossreactivity against other viral proteins was not assessed. The study was limited by small numbers of patients and tested TCRs. Because no donor provided both pre-pandemic and post-infection samples, tracing the source of pre-existing responses was limited. Crossreactive clones showed significantly weaker SARS-CoV-2-driven expansion than monoreactive clones, consistent with antigenic imprinting.

Library preparation used the immunoSEQ multiplex PCR assay. In the original analysis: During preprocessing, nonproductive sequences were removed, as were CDR3s that did not start with C, did not end with F or W, or were shorter than 7 amino acids. Antigen-specific clonotypes were called with the MANAFEST web app, based on expansion relative to reference and other culture wells. A clone was considered positive if significant expansion relative to the reference culture was observed in 2 of 3 replicate wells at an FDR below 0.05. A further requirement for positive clones was significant expansion compared with all other tandem wells, along with an odds ratio above 5. After three terminal residues were trimmed from each end, CDR3 homology was quantified as pairwise Levenshtein distance using the stringdist R package. TCRdb retrieved this table from immuneACCESS and kept in-frame rearrangements only. Not all clones are present; in checked studies, unresolved V genes account for under half, and no reason is known for the remainder. V and J calls and clone size are given by that table; D and trimming were obtained from the DNA. The sample table lists under 20,000 clones, 70% to 80% of them with a count of one. The ten largest clones add up to roughly a tenth of the sample.

V is clipped by 0 bases and J by 7 bases, and the sequence between their germline boundaries is 12 bases long. The CDR3 measures 14 amino acids from cysteine to phenylalanine. Only CDR3 DNA remains: 42 bases, in frame from the first base. Looking up the germline V gene yields CDR1 SGHDN and CDR2 FVKESK. The TCR sequence derives from a human donor in good health. The sequence joins TRBV14 to TRBJ1-2, and possibly TRBD1, on 5 matching bases. Sequencing was performed on CD4+ T cells from PBMCs, cultured in vitro. Read as DNA, the sequence is TGTGCCAGCAGCCAAGATTTAGCAGGGACTGGCTACACCTTC. Translated, this is CASSQDLAGTGYTF. The variable domain in full, with residues beyond the CDR3 obtained from the reference TRBV14 and TRBJ1-2 genes, is EAGVTQFPSHSVIEKGQTVTLRCDPISGHDNLYWYRRVMGKEIKFLLHFVKESKQDESGMPNNRFLAERTGGTYSTLKVQPAELEDSGVYFCASSQDLAGTGYTFGSGTRLTVV.